This passage covers 20 T cell receptor beta chains from one sample sequenced in a study of blood T cells in healthy people across ages. The use of a sample-barcoded 5' primer and a J-beta primer mix characterized a second PCR of roughly 7 to 12 cycles. Each CDR3 protein gets one entry after TCRdb re-called the 5' RACE reads with MiXCR. The data show 550,000 to 750,000 distinct CDR3 sequences, roughly 21% seen once. The sample taken for sequencing was blood. The receptor set was obtained from a man between 70 and 80 years old in good health.

Only a few counts were recorded for this clonotype. This chain joins TRBV5-1 and TRBJ1-1; D ambiguous. Deletions cut 8 bases from V and 0 bases from J, with 14 bases between. The CDR3 spans 14 residues. CDR1 is SGHRS, CDR2 YFSETQ, per germline. The CDR3 DNA sequence: TGCGCCAGTTACCCCAGACCAATGAACACTGAAGCTTTCTTT. This gives the protein CASYPRPMNTEAFF.

The sample holds a few counts of this clonotype. The chain uses TRBV12-3 or TRBV12-4 and TRBJ2-4; D might be TRBD2 (5 bases). The CDR3 covers 14 residues. Trimming stripped 3 bases from V and 5 bases from J, with 11 bases between. The CDR3 here is CASSFRGYENIQYF. The CDR3 nucleotides read TGTGCCAGCAGTTTCCGGGGATATGAAAACATTCAGTACTTC.

This chain uses TRBV4-2 with TRBJ2-1; 10 nucleotides agree with TRBD2. Per the germline V gene, CDR1 is LGHNA and CDR2 is YNFKEQ. The ends lost 3 bases at V and 7 bases at J; junction bases unmatched: 12. The CDR3 extends over 17 amino acids. In nucleotides, the CDR3 is TGTGCCAGCAGCCAGTCACCTAGCGGGAGTAGTCGTAATGAGCAGTTCTTC. It translates to CASSQSPSGSSRNEQFF.

The genes are TRBV27 and TRBJ2-3; D ambiguous. CDR1 and CDR2 from the germline V gene are MNHEY and SMNVEV (reference sequence). V lost 5 bases and J 7 bases, leaving 10 bases between the germline ends. This CDR3 is built from 12 residues. The CDR3 sequence is CASSPTQNTQYF. CDR3 nucleotides: TGTGCCAGCAGTCCCACCCAAAATACGCAGTATTTT.

This clonotype was detected a few times. This chain joins TRBV9 and TRBJ2-3; TRBD1 is a possible D gene (5 bases). The CDR3 is 16 amino acids. CDR1 and CDR2 (germline): SGDLS, YYNGEE. V shed 3 bases and J shed 0 bases, with 14 bases lying between them. The CDR3 region has the DNA TGTGCCAGCAGCGCGGCAGACAGAACTAGCACAGATACGCAGTATTTT. It encodes CASSAADRTSTDTQYF.

The chain combines TRBV7-2 with TRBJ2-5; the match to TRBD2 covers 13 bases. Per the germline V gene, CDR1 is SGHTA and CDR2 is FQGNSA. J was trimmed by 4 bases and V by 5 bases; bases with no gene match: 4. The CDR3 has 15 amino acids. The CDR3 loop reads CASSTRLAGGETQYF. Here the CDR3 DNA reads TGTGCCAGCAGCACGAGACTAGCGGGAGGAGAGACCCAGTACTTC.

This clonotype showed up just a few times. The chain carries TRBV10-3 and TRBJ2-3, with TRBD2 identical over 15 bases. This CDR3 is 17 amino acids long. Germline assignment: CDR1 ENHRY and CDR2 SYGVKD. Trimming cost V 3 bases and J 6 bases; bases outside gene matches: 7. The CDR3 DNA follows: TGTGCCATCAGTGACCCCGGGACTAGCGGGAGGAGGGATACGCAGTATTTT. Protein: CAISDPGTSGRRDTQYF.

On this clonotype: Germline is not matched at one junction end, which may reflect a read error. The rearrangement joins TRBV5-1 to TRBJ1-1; 8 bases are shared with TRBD1. This CDR3 has 16 residues. Germline CDR1 reads SGHRS; CDR2 reads YFSETQ. The CDR3 nucleotides read TGCGCCGGCAGCACCGGACAGGGTACCGGGAACACTGAAGCTTTCTTT. Translated: CAGSTGQGTGNTEAFF.

The rearrangement uses TRBV6-6 and TRBJ2-5, with 10 bases identical to TRBD2. TRBJ2-1 explains the end of the DNA better; the J call may be wrong. In germline, CDR1 is MNHNY, CDR2 SVGAGI (reference sequence). The CDR3 contains 16 residues. CDR3 nucleotide sequence: TGTGCCAGCAGCCGGGGGACTAGCGCAATTCTCGATGAGCAGTTCTTC. Translating it yields CASSRGTSAILDEQFF.

The chain is built from TRBV5-1 and TRBJ2-5, with unresolved D. Germline V lookup: CDR1 SGHRS, CDR2 YFSETQ. Trimming removed 0 bases from V and 1 base from J, with 13 bases in between. The CDR3 is 16 residues long. In DNA form, the CDR3 reads TGCGCCAGCAGCTTGGCCGGAACGACGGCCCAAGAGACCCAGTACTTC. Translation gives CASSLAGTTAQETQYF.

The chain carries TRBV20-1 and TRBJ2-1; a possible D gene is TRBD2 (5 bases). Gene TRBJ2-5 matches the end of the DNA better, so the J call may be wrong. This CDR3 spans 12 amino acids. Germline loops: CDR1 DFQATT, CDR2 SNEGSKA (reference sequence). CDR3 DNA: TGCAGTGCTAGATGGCGCGGGGAGACCCAGTACTTC. It translates to CSARWRGETQYF.

This clonotype was counted only a few times. This chain connects TRBV27 to TRBJ2-7, with 10 bases matching TRBD2. The junction had 11 bases not matched to a gene; V was cut back by 5 bases and J by 4 bases. Germline lookup yields CDR1 MNHEY and CDR2 SMNVEV (reference sequence). CDR3 length: 16 residues. The CDR3 sequence: CASSELAGPSLYEQYF. The CDR3, as DNA: TGTGCCAGCAGTGAACTAGCGGGACCCTCCCTGTACGAGCAGTACTTC.

V usage is TRBV3-1 and J usage is TRBJ2-7, with TRBD2 matching over 13 bases. The CDR3 extends over 18 amino acids. The germline gives CDR1 LGHDT, CDR2 YNNKEL (reference sequence). The V and J ends lost 5 bases and 1 base, in that order; junction bases with no gene match: 11. The DNA of the CDR3 is TGTGCCAGCAGCTTGACCACGGGACTAGCGGGGAGGTCCTACGAGCAGTACTTC. It yields the protein CASSLTTGLAGRSYEQYF.

This clonotype was counted between two and nine times. This rearrangement joins TRBV11-2 to TRBJ1-3; 7 bases align to TRBD1. This CDR3 spans 15 amino acids. CDR1 SGHAT and CDR2 FQNNGV come from the germline V gene. The trim removed 7 bases at V and 2 bases at J, leaving 8 bases unmatched. In nucleotides, the CDR3 is TGTGCCAGCACCATGACAGGGAACACTGGAAACACCATATATTTT. Amino acid sequence: CASTMTGNTGNTIYF.

This clonotype was counted between two and nine times. The rearrangement joins TRBV5-1 to TRBJ2-4, with 11 bases identical to TRBD1. Germline CDR1 SGHRS, CDR2 YFSETQ. V lost 2 bases and J lost 5; bases outside the gene matches: 3. This CDR3 has 15 residues. In nucleotides, the CDR3 is TGCGCCAGCAGCTTCGGGGACAGGGGGGAAAACATTCAGTACTTC. Translated: CASSFGDRGENIQYF.

This clonotype was counted ten times or more. The chain couples TRBV11-2 to TRBJ1-4; D unresolved. Per germline, CDR1 SGHAT and CDR2 FQNNGV. This CDR3 has 14 amino acids. Trimming stripped 1 base from V and 2 bases from J, with 5 bases between. CDR3 DNA sequence: TGTGCCAGCAGCTTAGGGATGACTAATGAAAAACTGTTTTTT. This encodes CASSLGMTNEKLFF. Complete variable domain (other parts from reference TRBV11-2 and TRBJ1-4): EAGVAQSPRYKIIEKRQSVAFWCNPISGHATLYWYQQILGQGPKLLIQFQNNGVVDDSQLPKDRFSAERLKGVDSTLKIQPAKLEDSAVYLCASSLGMTNEKLFFGSGTQLSVL.

CDR3 loop: CASKAVDTQYF. CDR3 DNA: TGTGCCAGTAAGGCTGTCGATACGCAGTATTTT. The chain has TRBV27 and TRBJ2-3, with D hard to call. The CDR3 covers 11 residues. The ends were cut back, 9 bases at V and 6 bases at J, with 10 bases in the middle. CDR1 is MNHEY, CDR2 SMNVEV, per germline (reference sequence).

The chain combines TRBV3-1 with TRBJ2-2; no clear D. The CDR3 is 14 amino acids. Germline CDR1 is LGHDT and CDR2 is YNNKEL (reference sequence). The V end lost 3 bases, the J end lost 4 bases, and 9 bases lay between the germline ends. CDR3 residues: CASSHAKSTGELFF. DNA of the CDR3: TGTGCCAGCAGCCATGCGAAGAGCACCGGGGAGCTGTTTTTT.

Ten or more counts support this clonotype. The genes are TRBV20-1 and TRBJ2-6; a possible D gene is TRBD1 (6 bases). This CDR3 has 16 residues. Germline V gives CDR1 DFQATT, CDR2 SNEGSKA (reference sequence). The ends were cut back, 6 bases at V and 2 bases at J, with 17 bases in the middle. In DNA form, the CDR3 reads TGCAGTGCCGGACAGTTATTTGGGGCTGGGGCCAACGTCCTGACTTTC. Its protein product is CSAGQLFGAGANVLTF.

This clonotype has a handful of counts. The chain recombines TRBV4-1 with TRBJ2-2, with 7 bases identical to TRBD2. Germline V lookup: CDR1 MGHRA, CDR2 YSYEKL. V gave up 0 bases and J gave up 6 bases; unmatched junction bases: 4. CDR3 length: 15 residues. DNA for the CDR3: TGCGCCAGCAGCCAAGATAGGGGACTATCCGGGGAGCTGTTTTTT. It yields the protein CASSQDRGLSGELFF.